The subject of this entry is one T cell receptor beta chain. Its specific antigen is unknown. No per-base quality is available; no much larger clone lies one base away. There are 16 amino acids in the CDR3, from cysteine to phenylalanine inclusive. Only the CDR3 portion is preserved as DNA: 48 bases, with reading frame beginning at the first base. V and J are truncated by 1 base and 0 bases respectively, leaving an intervening sequence of 13 bases. CDR1 and CDR2 were assigned from the germline V gene as MNHEY and SVGAGI. For the CD8 naive samples, CD45RO-negative cells were positively selected for CCR7, yielding a CD45RA+CCR7+ population from which TemRA cells were excluded. The donors were healthy, HIV-negative adults with no recently reported acute infections or vaccinations. Every donor was a Caucasian adult residing in Nashville, Tennessee, USA. Blood was obtained by leukapheresis, after which PBMCs were separated by Ficoll-Histopaque density gradient centrifugation and cryopreserved in liquid nitrogen vapor phase. Analytical flow cytometry was used to check the purity and quantity of every magnetically sorted T cell population. From each sorted fraction, genomic DNA was isolated and quantified by UV absorbance on a Nanodrop 2000c.

TCR CDR3 regions were amplified from genomic DNA by multiplex PCR using the deep immunoSEQ assay. Extracted genomic DNA from each cell subset was distributed evenly across all wells of several immunoSEQ 96-well plates, and each plate was treated as a replicate. For sorted subsets, 200 ng of genomic DNA, equivalent to some 30,000 T cell genomes, went into each replicate PCR. The purified libraries were quantified using a Qubit 3.0 fluorometer, sized with a Bioanalyzer 2100, and then quantified again using the KAPA Library Quantification kit. A separate single-read 150-cycle Illumina NextSeq 550 flow cell was used to sequence each immunoSEQ 96-well plate. The published analysis was carried out like this. Because the immunoSEQ output held only junctional sequences and lacked quality scores, the filtering could not match the filtering applied to full-length reads. To assign V/J genes and CDR3, sequences were annotated against IMGT germline references using PyIR, a Python wrapper for IgBLAST v1.9. Any read was removed if the V/J assignment was weak (E-value above 1e-6), the CDR3 was missing, or the read contained stop codons, out-of-frame junctions, or ambiguous translated residues. V3J clonotypes were defined as sequences sharing an identical inferred V gene, J gene, and CDR3 amino acid sequence. Percentage overlap between repertoires was calculated by dividing the number of shared unique clonotypes by the size of the smaller repertoire. Repertoire richness was assessed with RTK rarefaction, the Chao1 estimator, and Recon v2.1 estimates of unobserved clonotypes. For all TCRbeta clonotypes obtained by the gDNA method from several donors, generation probabilities were computed with OLGA. TCRdb provides this immuneACCESS table in a form limited to in-frame rearrangements. Some clones are lacking; in checked studies, under half of them reflect an unresolved V gene, and why the rest are absent is not known. D and trimming come from the DNA, and the V and J calls and clone size come from that table. This sample comprises more than 2 million clones, 80% to 95% of them detected only once. The top ten clones comprise around 1.7% of the sample.

The data derive from a study of shared clonotypes between healthy human individuals (dated by TCRdb to the early 2020s). Regarding the research as a whole: Three men and two women, aged 18 to 49 years, made up the cohort. For each donor, CD4 naive and CD4 memory were each run on three plates, CD8 naive on two plates, and CD8 memory on one plate. To estimate repertoire size and how much clonotype sharing occurs between individuals, the study deeply sequenced the blood TCR repertoires of five healthy adults. To increase sequencing depth and limit assay-specific biases, TCR repertoire library preparation and sequencing were carried out by different laboratories using diverse techniques. Leukapheresis yielded between about 0.8 and 8.9 billion PBMCs per donor.

The research as a whole found: Based on pairwise subsampling, the degree of clonotype sharing among donors was expected to be affected by sequencing depth. Naive subsets generally had larger estimated clonotype richness than memory subsets did. Sampling was restricted to blood, and TCR repertoires in tissue are likely to differ from TCR repertoires in blood. Across a few donors, around 5% of naive CD4, 3% to 3.5% of naive CD8, 2.3% of memory CD4, and 0.4% to 0.45% of memory CD8 clonotypes were shared. Because the study included a small number of donors, the genetic and exposure-history diversity represented was limited. Rarefaction of sorted-subset datasets indicated incomplete sequencing despite the large sequencing depth. Higher generation probabilities were observed for clonotypes shared by all four sorted-subset donors than for non-shared clonotypes.

Here the chain combines TRBV6-5 and TRBJ2-7; the D call could be TRBD1 or TRBD2, with each sharing 5 bases. This receptor was obtained from a man younger than 30 in good health. Some clones in this sample may be carry-over from other donors' samples. Sequencing input: naive CD8+ T cells from PBMCs. Taken with the paper, the label for cell subset or site translates to: CD45RA+CCR7+. The DNA reads TGTGCCAGCAGTTACTACCTACCGGGGACCTCCTACGAGCAGTACTTC. Translated, this is CASSYYLPGTSYEQYF.